The source of this T cell receptor beta chain is a study of somatic mutations in cytotoxic T cells in rheumatoid arthritis (dated by TCRdb to the late 2010s). Regarding the research as a whole: Some T-cell populations stained with V beta antibodies were sorted by flow on a FACSAria II or Sony SH800 to nearly 100% purity, with sorted V beta1+ cells additionally subjected to TCRB sequencing. To characterize clonality, the study used TCRB deep sequencing while asking whether somatic mutations are carried by expanded CD8+ T-cell clones in newly diagnosed, untreated rheumatoid arthritis. A total of 65 or so rheumatoid arthritis patients and under 25 healthy controls underwent TCRB deep sequencing. Median age was essentially the same in the patient group and the control group. General study outcomes and caveats: CD8+ T-cell clonality in rheumatoid arthritis patients was not significantly different from that in age-matched healthy controls. The expanded CD8+ clones had unknown antigen targets, and not appearing in virus-specific databases did not rule out that they were virus-specific. In patients, CD8+ clonality rose with age (Spearman r of about 0.51), which was not the case in healthy controls. In 8 out of 65 patients, more than 20% of CD8+ cells belonged to the largest CD8+ clone, while several identical CD8+ TCRB sequences were shared between blood and synovial fluid.

Healthy controls were 20 blood donors whose buffy coats were used, with a median age of around 56 years (range about 21-80) and approximately 50% female. Positive magnetic bead selection on an AutoMACS was used to isolate CD4+ and CD8+ cells, with flow cytometry used to check purity. Peripheral blood mononuclear cells were isolated by Ficoll-Paque PLUS density gradient separation. Nucleospin Tissue or Tissue XS kits were used to extract DNA from CD4-enriched, CD8-enriched or PBMC samples, and a Qubit 2.0 fluorometer was used for quantification. Concerning this clone: Its cognate antigen has yet to be identified. No clone much larger than this one lies a single base away; base qualities are absent.

Sequencing of TCRB CDR3 was done on genomic DNA with the immunoSEQ assay. For the original study's pipeline: Only productive TCRB rearrangements were included in the analyses. Clonality was calculated as a Shannon entropy-based productive clonality index, and a clone was defined by a unique TCRB CDR3 sequence. To calculate repertoire overlap between two samples, the template counts of each clone were considered relative to each sample's total templates. V-gene usage measured by flow cytometry correlated with TCRB sequencing V-gene usage, with a Spearman r of about 0.61. Imported from immuneACCESS, the table was reduced by TCRdb to in-frame sequences with V and J called. These copies leave out some clones; in studies compared against another copy, an unresolved V gene accounts for under half, and the cause of the remainder is not known. Clone size and the V and J calls come from that table; the DNA yielded D and trimming. This sample is represented by roughly 20,000 clones; over 70% of them were singletons. The ten largest clones represent about 5.2% of the sample.

Sequencing was done on a sample of CD8+ T cells sorted from blood. The origin of this receptor is a man aged 60 to 75 in good health.

The nucleotide sequence is given as TGCGCCAGCAGCTTCGGGACAGGGTCCTACAATGAGCAGTTCTTC. The encoded protein is CASSFGTGSYNEQFF. In this chain, TRBV5-1 is recombined with TRBJ2-1; 9 of the junction bases match TRBD1. The CDR3, from cysteine to phenylalanine, totals 15 residues. Just CDR3 DNA is preserved here, 45 bases in frame from base 1. Per the germline V gene, SGHRS is the CDR1 and YFSETQ is the CDR2. Trimming takes 2 bases off V and 1 base off J; junction bases not matched to a gene: 1. Joined to the reference TRBV5-1 and TRBJ2-1 proteins, this CDR3 gives the full variable domain: KAGVTQTPRYLIKTRGQQVTLSCSPISGHRSVSWYQQTPGQGLQFLFEYFSETQRNKGNFPGRFSGRQFSNSRSEMNVSTLELGDSALYLCASSFGTGSYNEQFFGPGTRLTVL.